The clone carrying this T cell receptor beta chain was seen a handful of times. Its antigen is still unknown. The sample comes from a study of T-cell reconstitution after alpha-beta-depleted transplantation in children. Unique molecular identifiers were incorporated when the TCRbeta library was constructed. TCRdb independently ran MiXCR on the PCR reads; one entry per CDR3 protein. The sample consists of around 450,000 distinct CDR3 sequences, 15% to 20% of them appearing once. Points from the study as a whole: Reportedly, alpha-beta T cells present about two months post-transplant originated from several hundred expanded clones of graft origin. Diversity and T-cell counts at one year after transplant derived mostly from new T cells.

The CDR3 is made up of 15 amino acids. Germline V lookup: CDR1 SEHNR, CDR2 FQNEAQ (reference sequence). Trimming left V 2 bases short and J 0 bases short, with 9 bases between. The sample in question was PBMCs, mostly from graft donor cells, obtained 360 days after TCRalphabeta/CD19-depleted stem cell transplant. The rearrangement links TRBV7-9 to TRBJ2-3, with D tentatively TRBD2 (5 bases). The clonotype comes from a boy under two years old who had a stem cell transplant for Wiskott-Aldrich syndrome, so the T cells may come from the graft donor. DNA of the CDR3: TGTGCCAGCAGCTTATCCAGCGGTAGCACAGATACGCAGTATTTT. Its protein product is CASSLSSGSTDTQYF.